The entry below gives a single T cell receptor (beta chain) sequence along with its context. Its antigen is not known. The sample belongs to a study of cytomegalovirus exposure and HLA in healthy donors. It was with 60 Vbeta and 13 Jbeta primers that the PCR ran. Repertoires were generated with immunoSEQ multiplex PCR, while TCRdb's copy carries only in-frame clones and drops some. The data include roughly 73,000 clones; the top ten clones carry roughly 8%. Study conclusions and caveats: The authors considered a cluster of highly shared sequence variants likely to be a sequencing artifact. In vitro, a few CMV-associated chains proved specific for CMV antigens. Owing to their indistinguishability, certain V segments, notably TRBV6-2 and TRBV6-3, were excluded.

CDR3 length: 16 residues. Germline values: CDR1 SGHRS, CDR2 YFSETQ. V was clipped by 5 bases and J by 4 bases; unmatched bases: 11. This sequence originates from a female donor in good health and CMV-seropositive. The sequenced sample consisted of PBMCs. J is TRBJ1-3 and V is TRBV5-1; TRBD1 agrees at 8 bases. The CDR3 coding sequence is TGCGCCAGCAGTTCAGCCGTCGGGACAGGAGGAAACACCATATATTTT. Translation: CASSSAVGTGGNTIYF.